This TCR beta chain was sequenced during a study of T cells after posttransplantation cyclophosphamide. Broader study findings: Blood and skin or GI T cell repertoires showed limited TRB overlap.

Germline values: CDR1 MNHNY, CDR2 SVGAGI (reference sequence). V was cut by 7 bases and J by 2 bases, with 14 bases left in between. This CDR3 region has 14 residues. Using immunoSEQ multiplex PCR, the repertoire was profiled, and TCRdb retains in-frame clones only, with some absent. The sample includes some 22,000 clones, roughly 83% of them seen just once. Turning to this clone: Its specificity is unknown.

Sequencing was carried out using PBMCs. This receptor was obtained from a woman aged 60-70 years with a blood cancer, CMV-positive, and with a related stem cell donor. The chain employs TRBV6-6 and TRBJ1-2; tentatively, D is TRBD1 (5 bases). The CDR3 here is CASTKGTTNYGYTF. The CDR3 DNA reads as TGTGCCAGCACCAAGGGGACTACAAACTATGGCTACACCTTC.